A single sample is the source of the 10 T cell receptor beta chains below, sequenced in a study of CD8+CD57+ T cells in acquired aplastic anemia. Genomic DNA templated the TCR beta VDJ and CDR3 profiling. TCRdb analysed the reads with MiXCR anew, one entry per CDR3 protein. This sample has about 220,000 distinct CDR3 sequences, with roughly 35% found just once. Sequencing input: sorted CD4+, CD8+, or CD8+CD57+ T cells (not recorded which) from PBMCs. These receptors all come from a human donor in good health, serving as a control.

This clonotype has a count of ten or more. This chain joins TRBV19 and TRBJ2-3; 8 bases are shared with TRBD1. Germline CDR1 LNHDA, CDR2 SQIVND (reference sequence). The CDR3 sequence is 15 residues long. The V segment lost 5 bases and the J segment 4 bases; nucleotides outside the gene matches: 8. The CDR3 here is CASSALGQGADTQYF. CDR3 sequence (DNA): TGTGCCAGTAGTGCCCTTGGACAGGGCGCAGATACGCAGTATTTT.

This clonotype was detected only once. A much larger clone sits a single nucleotide away, making a read error possible. It is likely a read error, because the conserved phenylalanine at the end of the CDR3 is missing. This chain links TRBV5-1 with TRBJ1-3; D is perhaps TRBD1 (5 bases). The CDR3 has 15 residues. Germline assignment: CDR1 SGHRS and CDR2 YFSETQ. Trimming took 4 bases from V and 0 from J, leaving 11 bases between them. CDR3 bases: TGCGCCAGCAGCGTCGGGACGGCCTCTGGAAACACCATATATTTG. Residues: CASSVGTASGNTIYL.

With respect to this clonotype: A read error may explain this, as a much larger clone is one base away. The chain recombines TRBV14 with TRBJ2-7, with D hard to call. This CDR3 contains 13 residues. The germline V gene has CDR1 SGHDN and CDR2 FVKESK. The DNA of the CDR3 is TGTGCCAGCAGCCCCGCCGGCTCATTGTCTAAGTGCTTC. Translated, it gives CASSPAGSLSKCF.

The J gene is TRBJ1-1, the V gene TRBV18; TRBD1 matches at 7 bases. The CDR3 loop spans 15 amino acids. CDR1 is KGHSH, CDR2 LQKENI, per germline. The junction had 9 bases not matched to a gene; V was cut back by 3 bases and J by 5 bases. This CDR3 reads CASSPSQGTGTEAFF. For the CDR3, the DNA is TGTGCCAGCTCACCCTCACAGGGGACGGGGACTGAAGCTTTCTTT.

This clonotype was counted ten times or more. The chain uses TRBV10-3 and TRBJ1-6; a possible D gene is TRBD1 (6 bases). V gave up 8 bases and J gave up 7 bases, with 21 bases separating them. The CDR3 covers 16 residues. Germline V CDR1 and CDR2: ENHRY, SYGVKD. This CDR3 is CAIAPVVGQTNSPLHF. DNA of the CDR3: TGTGCCATCGCGCCGGTGGTAGGACAGACCAATTCACCCCTCCACTTT.

There are many counts of this clonotype. In nucleotides, the CDR3 is TGTGCCAGCAGTGTGCACGGTTCGGACACTGAAGCTTTCTTT. It specifies CASSVHGSDTEAFF. V usage is TRBV25-1 and J usage is TRBJ1-1; D gene unclear. Trimming shortened V by 4 bases and J by 3 bases, and 12 bases separated the two germline ends. Germline assignment: CDR1 MGHDK and CDR2 SYGVNS. The CDR3 runs 14 residues. The variable domain in full, completed from reference TRBV25-1 and TRBJ1-1, reads EADIYQTPRYLVIGTGKKITLECSQTMGHDKMYWYQQDPGMELHLIHYSYGVNSTEKGDLSSESTVSRIRTEHFPLTLESARPSHTSQYLCASSVHGSDTEAFFGQGTRLTVV.

This clonotype was picked up many times. J is TRBJ1-6 and V is TRBV12-3 or TRBV12-4, with unresolved D. The CDR3 extends over 12 amino acids. V was cut by 4 bases and J by 13 bases, with 11 bases left in between. For the CDR3, the DNA is TGTGCCAGCAGTTCTCCAGGTCGGCCCCTCCACTTT. It translates to CASSSPGRPLHF.

The chain uses TRBV2 and TRBJ2-1; weak D call: TRBD1 (6 bases). The CDR3 length is 17 residues. Deletions cut 6 bases from V and 7 bases from J, with 25 bases between. Germline-derived CDR1 and CDR2 are SNHLY and FYNNEI. The CDR3 DNA sequence: TGTGCCAGCAGCGCTCCCGGCAGGGGTGGGAAATATAATGAGCAGTTCTTC. Translated, it gives CASSAPGRGGKYNEQFF.

This clonotype was detected many times. The chain recombines TRBV12-3 or TRBV12-4 with TRBJ1-6, with D perhaps TRBD1 (5 bases). The CDR3 extends over 15 amino acids. V shed 6 bases and J shed 5 bases, with 14 bases lying between them. Written as DNA, the CDR3 is TGTGCCAGCAGGCCGGGGCGCGGCGATAATTCACCCCTCCACTTT. Residues: CASRPGRGDNSPLHF.

The V gene is TRBV10-2, the J gene TRBJ1-3, with D perhaps matching TRBD1 (6 bases). This CDR3 is built from 17 residues. CDR1 WSHSY and CDR2 SAAADI come from the germline V gene. V lost 0 bases to trimming and J lost 7 bases, with 19 bases between them. The CDR3 nucleotides are TGCGCCAGCAGTGAGTCGATGCTCACCGGGGGCAGGAACACCATATATTTT. Translated: CASSESMLTGGRNTIYF.